The 13 T cell receptor beta chains below all came from one sample that was sequenced in a study of regulatory and conventional T cells in RAG deficiency. Measured with immunoSEQ multiplex PCR; TCRdb has only the in-frame clones, and not every one. The sample carries tens of thousands of clones, approximately 91% recorded once. This same sample was also taken into another study, of regulatory T cells. That work contributes: Amplification used 52 TRBV primers and 13 TRBJ primers.

Material: CD8+ T cells sorted from blood. All receptors come from a human donor in good health.

V is TRBV5-6 and J is TRBJ1-1; D ambiguous. Germline CDR1 and CDR2: SGHDT and YYEEEE. CDR3 length equals 12 residues. Trimming pared 2 bases from V and 0 bases from J, leaving 2 bases between. DNA of the CDR3: TGTGCCAGCAGCTTAATGAACACTGAAGCTTTCTTT. Translating gives CASSLMNTEAFF.

This clone has just one count. This chain connects TRBV5-1 to TRBJ2-3; D not certain. Germline assignment: CDR1 SGHRS and CDR2 YFSETQ. CDR3 length equals 13 residues. V lost 0 bases to trimming and J lost 4 bases, with 6 bases between them. CDR3 in amino acids: CASSLVGSDTQYF. CDR3 sequence (DNA): TGCGCCAGCAGCTTGGTAGGCTCAGATACGCAGTATTTT.

This clone was detected only a few times. The rearrangement uses TRBV7-8 and TRBJ2-6, with D possibly TRBD1 on 5 matching bases. Trimming took off 4 bases at V and 1 base at J, with 8 bases between the two ends. This CDR3 region has 15 residues. Germline V gene lookup returns CDR1 SGHVS and CDR2 FQNEAQ. CDR3 in amino acids: CASSSQESGANVLTF. The DNA for the CDR3 is TGTGCCAGCAGCTCACAGGAATCTGGGGCCAACGTCCTGACTTTC.

CDR3 residues: CASTLDRGTYSPLHF. CDR3 sequence (DNA): TGTGCCAGCACCCTGGACAGGGGGACATATTCACCCCTCCACTTT. This chain connects TRBV6-1 to TRBJ1-6; 10 positions match TRBD1. CDR3 length: 15 residues. Germline CDR1 MNHNS, CDR2 SASEGT. V was pared by 7 bases and J by 8 bases, with 8 bases of the junction left unmatched.

The V gene is TRBV5-6, the J gene TRBJ2-7; D remains unclear. The CDR3 spans 13 residues. With 2 bases removed from V and 5 bases from J, the gap between germline ends came to 11 bases. Germline V CDR1 and CDR2: SGHDT, YYEEEE. For the CDR3, the DNA is TGTGCCAGCAGCTTACCCAATCGGAACGAGCAGTACTTC. This sequence encodes CASSLPNRNEQYF.

The chain links TRBV5-4 to TRBJ1-6, with D maybe TRBD1 (6 bases). This CDR3 contains 15 residues. Trimming took 4 bases from V and 9 from J, leaving 17 bases between them. In germline, CDR1 is SGHNT, CDR2 YYREEE (reference sequence). The CDR3 nucleotides read TGTGCCAGCAGCCAAGAGCCAGGGGAGGCTTCACCCCTCCACTTT. Translated: CASSQEPGEASPLHF.

V and J are TRBV5-6 and TRBJ1-2; D remains ambiguous. Germline-derived CDR1 and CDR2 are SGHDT and YYEEEE. This CDR3 spans 14 amino acids. With 2 bases removed from V and 8 bases from J, the gap between germline ends came to 16 bases. CDR3 region: CASSFRHRPLGYTF. The CDR3, as DNA: TGTGCCAGCAGCTTTAGGCACAGACCACTGGGCTACACCTTC.

V and J are TRBV2 and TRBJ2-3; possible D gene TRBD2, 6 bases. Germline V gene sequence: CDR1 SNHLY, CDR2 FYNNEI. The CDR3 extends over 14 amino acids. The germline V and J ends were trimmed by 1 base and 6 bases, with 11 bases remaining between them. As DNA, the CDR3 is TGTGCCAGCAGTGAAGGCGGGGCTAGCGATACGCAGTATTTT. Protein product: CASSEGGASDTQYF.

The chain has TRBV14 and TRBJ2-1, with 8 bases matching TRBD2. This CDR3 contains 17 residues. Trimming cost V 1 base and J 7 bases; bases outside gene matches: 12. Germline V CDR1 and CDR2: SGHDN, FVKESK. DNA for the CDR3: TGTGCCAGCAGCCAAGTAAGCGGAGTAGCGGGATTAAATGAGCAGTTCTTC. Translated: CASSQVSGVAGLNEQFF.

This sequence joins TRBV6-5 and TRBJ1-2; D perhaps matches TRBD1 (6 bases). Germline loops: CDR1 MNHEY, CDR2 SVGAGI. The CDR3 extends over 14 amino acids. V lost 6 bases and J 2 bases, leaving 13 bases between the germline ends. CDR3 in DNA: TGTGCCAGCAGCGCTCCGGGACAAAACTATGGCTACACCTTC. Protein: CASSAPGQNYGYTF.

This rearrangement joins TRBV2 to TRBJ1-5; D is ambiguous. This CDR3 contains 14 residues. Germline-derived CDR1 and CDR2 are SNHLY and FYNNEI. Trimming took off 3 bases at V and 0 bases at J, with 6 bases between the two ends. The CDR3 sequence: CASSDNYSNQPQHF. DNA for the CDR3: TGTGCCAGCAGTGACAACTATAGCAATCAGCCCCAGCATTTT. The full variable domain, its missing parts supplied by reference TRBV2 and TRBJ1-5, is EPEVTQTPSHQVTQMGQEVILRCVPISNHLYFYWYRQILGQKVEFLVSFYNNEISEKSEIFDDQFSVERPDGSNFTLKIRSTKLEDSAMYFCASSDNYSNQPQHFGDGTRLSIL.

The CDR3 protein is CASRTALNTGELFF. DNA for the CDR3: TGTGCCAGTAGGACCGCGCTGAACACCGGGGAGCTGTTTTTT. The chain links TRBV19 to TRBJ2-2; D unresolved. The ends were cut back, 6 bases at V and 1 base at J, with 9 bases in the middle. CDR3 length equals 14 residues. CDR1 is LNHDA, CDR2 SQIVND, per germline (reference sequence).

The rearrangement uses TRBV5-4 and TRBJ1-1; D might be TRBD1 (5 bases). Trimming shortened V by 1 base and J by 0 bases, and 10 bases separated the two germline ends. Germline lookup yields CDR1 SGHNT and CDR2 YYREEE (reference sequence). The CDR3 length is 15 residues. CDR3 bases: TGTGCCAGCAGCTTGAAGGGACGGTTGAACACTGAAGCTTTCTTT. Its protein is CASSLKGRLNTEAFF.